What follows is one T cell receptor beta chain and its context. In this sample, this clonotype turned up many times. The specificity of this receptor is unknown. Base qualities are not provided; no much larger clone lies one nucleotide away. These data come from a study of early T cells in non-severe SARS-CoV-2 infection (dated by TCRdb to the early 2020s). Study-wide context: Bulk RNA from unsorted whole blood was used for TCR sequencing, so alpha and beta chains could not be paired.

The full study reports these points: Matching against VDJdb was skewed toward anti-spike CD8 responses, likely underestimated virus-specific expansions, and missed private and CD4 specificities.

The library was obtained by 5' RACE. Instrument on record: NextSeq 500. Unique molecular identifiers were attached to individual cDNA molecules in the TCR library protocol so that sequencing error and PCR bias could be corrected. Sequencing covered both TCR alpha and beta chains, and within each sample the abundances of alpha and beta sequences were tightly co-correlated. From the authors' description of their analysis: Decombinator V4 was used to annotate the V gene, J gene and CDR3 of the TCR sequences. Expanded TCRs were defined as changing significantly between any two time points under a Poisson model with p below 0.0001. Abundances of TCRs were expressed as counts per million after normalisation to the total number of TCRs sequenced in each sample. TRAV1-2 paired with TRAJ12, TRAJ20 or TRAJ33 defined MAIT TCRs, while TRAV10 paired with TRAJ18 defined iNKT TCRs. VDJdb, accessed 1 November 2021, was searched for CMV, EBV and SARS-CoV-2 annotated TCRs, with TCRs annotated for multiple antigens excluded. TCRdb reprocessed the public reads (quality trimming at Q25 with fastp, clone calling with MiXCR) and kept in-frame beta chains. Each entry merges the rows of one CDR3 protein and shows their most common DNA and genes. TCRdb assigned the V and J calls; the authors' analysis was not used. In this sample the table shows more than 25,000 distinct CDR3 sequences, about 2.7% of which occur a single time. The ten largest make up approximately 0.72% of the sample.

The CDR3 numbers 14 residues from cysteine through phenylalanine. Only the CDR3 portion is preserved as DNA: 42 bases, with reading frame beginning at the first base. The junction carries 11 bases between V and J, which are trimmed by 5 bases and 4 bases respectively. Set within a cohort of healthcare workers in London, UK, this nested case-control study involved weekly PCR testing of nasopharyngeal swabs along with blood sampling. Healthcare workers were recruited during the week of the UK lockdown, between 23 and 31 March 2020, and followed weekly for up to roughly 15 weeks. Sample: whole blood. This sequence originates from an adult who was a healthcare worker with PCR-confirmed SARS-CoV-2 infection or an uninfected control (not recorded which). The chain was built from TRBV12-3 or TRBV12-4 and TRBJ1-4; a tentative D call is TRBD1 (5 bases match). The nucleotide sequence reads as follows: TGTGCCAGCAGTCCCGGGACTTTTAATGAAAAACTGTTTTTT. This gives the protein CASSPGTFNEKLFF.